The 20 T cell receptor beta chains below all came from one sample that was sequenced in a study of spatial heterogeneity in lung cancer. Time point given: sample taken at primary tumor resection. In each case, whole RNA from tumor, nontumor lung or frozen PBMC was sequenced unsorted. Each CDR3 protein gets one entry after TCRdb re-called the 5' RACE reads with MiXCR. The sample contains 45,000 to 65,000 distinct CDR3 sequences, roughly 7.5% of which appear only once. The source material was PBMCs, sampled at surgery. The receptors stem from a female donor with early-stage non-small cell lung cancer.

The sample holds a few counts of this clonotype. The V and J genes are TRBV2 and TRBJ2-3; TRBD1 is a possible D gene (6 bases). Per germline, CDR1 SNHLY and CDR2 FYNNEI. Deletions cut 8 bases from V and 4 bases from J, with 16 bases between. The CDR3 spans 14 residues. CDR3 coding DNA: TGTGCCAGCGGCCGTACAGGGACGTCAGATACGCAGTATTTT. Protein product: CASGRTGTSDTQYF.

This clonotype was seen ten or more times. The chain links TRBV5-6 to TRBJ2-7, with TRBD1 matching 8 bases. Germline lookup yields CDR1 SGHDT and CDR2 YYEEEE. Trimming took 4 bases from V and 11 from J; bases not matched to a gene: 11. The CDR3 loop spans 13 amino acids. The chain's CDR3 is CASSIGQGLGEYF. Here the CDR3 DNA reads TGTGCCAGCAGCATAGGACAGGGCCTCGGCGAGTACTTC.

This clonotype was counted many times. CDR3 nucleotides: TGTGCCAGCAGCTTCGCCTCAGGCCGGGGAAACATTCAGTACTTC. It specifies CASSFASGRGNIQYF. The rearrangement links TRBV7-9 to TRBJ2-4, with D maybe TRBD2 (5 bases). The germline V and J ends were trimmed by 3 bases and 6 bases, with 15 bases remaining between them. The CDR3 runs 15 residues. Germline V gene data show CDR1 as SEHNR and CDR2 as FQNEAQ (reference sequence).

This CDR3 reads CASQSPSVYNEQFF. The CDR3 region has the DNA TGTGCCAGCCAGTCACCGTCGGTATACAATGAGCAGTTCTTC. The J gene is TRBJ2-1, the V gene TRBV7-2; no clear D gene. This CDR3 spans 14 amino acids. Between the trimmed V and J ends, which lost 8 bases and 4 bases, there was a span of 15 bases. CDR1 and CDR2 (germline): SGHTA, FQGNSA.

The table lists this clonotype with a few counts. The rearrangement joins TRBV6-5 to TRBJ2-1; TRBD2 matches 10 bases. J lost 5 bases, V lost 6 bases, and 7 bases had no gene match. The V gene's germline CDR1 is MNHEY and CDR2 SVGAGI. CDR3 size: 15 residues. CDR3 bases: TGTGCCAGCAGCCACCCTAGCGGGGGAAACAATGAGCAGTTCTTC. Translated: CASSHPSGGNNEQFF.

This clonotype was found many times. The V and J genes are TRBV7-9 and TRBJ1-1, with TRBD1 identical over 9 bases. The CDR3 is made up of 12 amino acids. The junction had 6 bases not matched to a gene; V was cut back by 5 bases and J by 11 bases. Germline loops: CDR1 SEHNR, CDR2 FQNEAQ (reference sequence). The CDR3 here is CASSAGTGRAFF. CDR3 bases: TGTGCCAGCAGCGCAGGGACAGGGCGGGCTTTCTTT.

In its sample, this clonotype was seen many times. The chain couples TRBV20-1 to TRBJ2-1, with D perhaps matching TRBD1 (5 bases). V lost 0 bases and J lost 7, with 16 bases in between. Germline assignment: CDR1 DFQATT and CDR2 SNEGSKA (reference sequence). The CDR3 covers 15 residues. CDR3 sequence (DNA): TGCAGTGCTAGAGATCGGAGACTGGCAGGGAATGAGCAGTTCTTC. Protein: CSARDRRLAGNEQFF.

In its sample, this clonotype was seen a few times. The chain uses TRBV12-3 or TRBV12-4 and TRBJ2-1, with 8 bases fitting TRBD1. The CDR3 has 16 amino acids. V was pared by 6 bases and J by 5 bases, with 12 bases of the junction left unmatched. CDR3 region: CASSHMTGDTHNEQFF. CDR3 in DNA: TGTGCCAGCAGCCATATGACAGGGGACACACACAATGAGCAGTTCTTC.

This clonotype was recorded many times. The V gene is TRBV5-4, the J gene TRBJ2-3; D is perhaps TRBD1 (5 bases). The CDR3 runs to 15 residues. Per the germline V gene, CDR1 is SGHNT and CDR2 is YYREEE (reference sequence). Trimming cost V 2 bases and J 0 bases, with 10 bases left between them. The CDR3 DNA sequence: TGTGCCAGCAGCTTCAGGGTTACCAGCACAGATACGCAGTATTTT. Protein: CASSFRVTSTDTQYF.

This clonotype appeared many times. CDR3 in amino acids: CASSPPGLDTQYF. For the CDR3, the DNA is TGTGCCAGCAGTCCCCCGGGCCTAGATACGCAGTATTTT. The chain employs TRBV6-5 and TRBJ2-3; D is unclear. Looked up from germline, CDR1 is MNHEY and CDR2 is SVGAGI. The CDR3 has 13 residues. V shed 5 bases and J shed 5 bases, with 11 bases lying between them.

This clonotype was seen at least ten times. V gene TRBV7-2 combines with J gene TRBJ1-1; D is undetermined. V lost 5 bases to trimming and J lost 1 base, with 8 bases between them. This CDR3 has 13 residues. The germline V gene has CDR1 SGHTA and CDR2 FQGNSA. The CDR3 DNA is TGTGCCAGCAGCGCTCAAGGGAACACTGAAGCTTTCTTT. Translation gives CASSAQGNTEAFF.

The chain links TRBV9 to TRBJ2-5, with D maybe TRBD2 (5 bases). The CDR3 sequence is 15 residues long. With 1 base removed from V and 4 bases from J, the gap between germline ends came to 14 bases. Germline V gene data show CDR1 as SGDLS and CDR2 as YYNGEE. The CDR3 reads CASSVTGIAGETQYF. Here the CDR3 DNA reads TGTGCCAGCAGCGTAACTGGGATCGCGGGAGAGACCCAGTACTTC.

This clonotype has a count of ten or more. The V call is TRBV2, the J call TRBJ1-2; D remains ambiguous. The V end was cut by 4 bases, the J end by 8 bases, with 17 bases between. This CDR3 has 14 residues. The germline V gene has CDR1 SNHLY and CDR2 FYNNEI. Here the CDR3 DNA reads TGTGCCAGCAGTGGAGGAACCCTAACTATCGGCTACACCTTC. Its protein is CASSGGTLTIGYTF.

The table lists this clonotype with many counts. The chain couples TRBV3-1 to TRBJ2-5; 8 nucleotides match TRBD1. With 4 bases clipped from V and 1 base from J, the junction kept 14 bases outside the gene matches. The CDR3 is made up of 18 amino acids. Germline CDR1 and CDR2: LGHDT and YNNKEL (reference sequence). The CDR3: CASSRPNPVDRGQETQYF. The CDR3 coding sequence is TGTGCCAGCAGCCGCCCGAATCCTGTAGACAGGGGCCAAGAGACCCAGTACTTC.

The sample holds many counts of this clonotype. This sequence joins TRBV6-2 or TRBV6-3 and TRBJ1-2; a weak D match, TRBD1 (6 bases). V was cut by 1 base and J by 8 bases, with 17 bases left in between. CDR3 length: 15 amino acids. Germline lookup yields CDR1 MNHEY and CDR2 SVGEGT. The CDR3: CASSYLRTAAGGYTF. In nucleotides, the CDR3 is TGTGCCAGCAGTTACTTACGGACAGCGGCCGGGGGCTACACCTTC.

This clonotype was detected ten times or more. CDR3 DNA sequence: TGTGCCAGCAGTTCCAGGACAGGAGGCTCCTACGAGCAGTACTTC. This sequence encodes CASSSRTGGSYEQYF. The V and J genes are TRBV7-2 and TRBJ2-7; TRBD1 matches at 7 bases. The length of the CDR3 is 15 residues. The V gene's germline CDR1 is SGHTA and CDR2 FQGNSA. Trimming took 6 bases from V and 0 from J; bases not matched to a gene: 8.

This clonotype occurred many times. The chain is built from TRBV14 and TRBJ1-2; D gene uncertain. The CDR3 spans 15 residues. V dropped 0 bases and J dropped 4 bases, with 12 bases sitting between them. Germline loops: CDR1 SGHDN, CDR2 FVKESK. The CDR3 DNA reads TGTGCCAGCAGCCAAGAAAGCACGGTCCTCTATGGCTACACCTTC. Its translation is CASSQESTVLYGYTF.

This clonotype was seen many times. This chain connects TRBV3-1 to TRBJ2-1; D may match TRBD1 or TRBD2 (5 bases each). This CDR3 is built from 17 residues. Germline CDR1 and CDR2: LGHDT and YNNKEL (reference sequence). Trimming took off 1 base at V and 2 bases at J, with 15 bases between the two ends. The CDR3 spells CASSQVARGITYNEQFF. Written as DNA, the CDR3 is TGTGCCAGCAGCCAAGTGGCGAGGGGCATCACCTACAATGAGCAGTTCTTC.

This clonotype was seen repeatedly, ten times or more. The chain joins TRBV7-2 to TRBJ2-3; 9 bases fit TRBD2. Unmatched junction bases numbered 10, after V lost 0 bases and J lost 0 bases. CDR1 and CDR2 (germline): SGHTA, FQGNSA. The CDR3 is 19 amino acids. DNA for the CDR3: TGTGCCAGCAGCTTAGCGCTAAGAGGAGCGGGGGGAAGCACAGATACGCAGTATTTT. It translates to CASSLALRGAGGSTDTQYF.

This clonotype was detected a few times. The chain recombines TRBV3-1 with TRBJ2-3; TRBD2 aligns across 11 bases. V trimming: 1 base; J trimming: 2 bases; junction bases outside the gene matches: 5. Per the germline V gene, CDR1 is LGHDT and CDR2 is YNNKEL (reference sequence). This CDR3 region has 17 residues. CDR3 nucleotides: TGTGCCAGCAGCCAAGGTAGCGGGGGGGCCAACACAGATACGCAGTATTTT. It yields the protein CASSQGSGGANTDTQYF.